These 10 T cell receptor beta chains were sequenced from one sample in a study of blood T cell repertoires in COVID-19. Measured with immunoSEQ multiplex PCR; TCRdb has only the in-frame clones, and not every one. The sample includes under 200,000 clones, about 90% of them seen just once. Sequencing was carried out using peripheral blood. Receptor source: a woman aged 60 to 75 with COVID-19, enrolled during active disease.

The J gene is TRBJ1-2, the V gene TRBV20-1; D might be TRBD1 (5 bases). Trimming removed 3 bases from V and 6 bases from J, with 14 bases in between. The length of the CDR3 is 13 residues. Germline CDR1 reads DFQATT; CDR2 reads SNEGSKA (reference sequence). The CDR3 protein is CSASNQGRHGYTF. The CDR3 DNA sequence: TGCAGTGCTAGTAACCAGGGAAGGCATGGCTACACCTTC.

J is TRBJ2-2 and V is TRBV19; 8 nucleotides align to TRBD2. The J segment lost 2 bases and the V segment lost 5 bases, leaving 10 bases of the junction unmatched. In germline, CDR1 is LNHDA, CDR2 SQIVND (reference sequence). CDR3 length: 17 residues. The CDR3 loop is CASSWASGSVNTGELFF. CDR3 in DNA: TGTGCCAGTAGTTGGGCCAGCGGGAGTGTTAACACCGGGGAGCTGTTTTTT.

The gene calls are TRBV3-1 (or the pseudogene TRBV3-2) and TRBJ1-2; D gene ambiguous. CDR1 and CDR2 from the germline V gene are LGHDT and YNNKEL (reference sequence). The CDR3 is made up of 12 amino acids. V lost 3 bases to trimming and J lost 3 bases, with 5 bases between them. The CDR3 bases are TGTGCCAGCAGCCACCTCGACTATGGCTACACCTTC. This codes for CASSHLDYGYTF.

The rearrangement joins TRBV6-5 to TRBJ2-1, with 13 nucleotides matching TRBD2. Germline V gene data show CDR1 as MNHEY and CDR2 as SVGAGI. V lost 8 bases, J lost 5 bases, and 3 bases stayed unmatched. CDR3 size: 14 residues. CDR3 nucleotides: TGTGCCAGCGGACTAGCGGGAGAGAACAATGAGCAGTTCTTC. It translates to CASGLAGENNEQFF.

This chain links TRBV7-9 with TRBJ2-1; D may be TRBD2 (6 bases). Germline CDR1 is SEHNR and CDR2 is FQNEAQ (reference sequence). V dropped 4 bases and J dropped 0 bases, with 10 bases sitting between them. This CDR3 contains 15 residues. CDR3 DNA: TGTGCCAGCAGCTCAGGGACTGGCTCCTACAATGAGCAGTTCTTC. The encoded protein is CASSSGTGSYNEQFF.

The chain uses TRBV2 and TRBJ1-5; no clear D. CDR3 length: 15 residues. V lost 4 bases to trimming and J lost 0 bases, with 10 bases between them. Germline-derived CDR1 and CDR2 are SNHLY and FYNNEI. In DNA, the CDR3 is TGTGCCAGCAGTGGCAGCGTTTATAGCAATCAGCCCCAGCATTTT. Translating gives CASSGSVYSNQPQHF.

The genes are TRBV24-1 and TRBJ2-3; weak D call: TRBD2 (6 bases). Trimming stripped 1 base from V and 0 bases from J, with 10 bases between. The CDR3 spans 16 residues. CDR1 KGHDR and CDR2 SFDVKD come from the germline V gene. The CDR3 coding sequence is TGTGCCACCAGTGATTTTGGGGGGTCTAGCACAGATACGCAGTATTTT. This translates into CATSDFGGSSTDTQYF.

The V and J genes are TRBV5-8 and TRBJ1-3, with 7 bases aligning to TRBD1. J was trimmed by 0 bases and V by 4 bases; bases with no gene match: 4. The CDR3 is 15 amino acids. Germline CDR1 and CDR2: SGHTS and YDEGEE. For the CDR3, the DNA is TGTGCCAGCAGCACCGACAGGGCCTCTGGAAACACCATATATTTT. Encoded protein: CASSTDRASGNTIYF.

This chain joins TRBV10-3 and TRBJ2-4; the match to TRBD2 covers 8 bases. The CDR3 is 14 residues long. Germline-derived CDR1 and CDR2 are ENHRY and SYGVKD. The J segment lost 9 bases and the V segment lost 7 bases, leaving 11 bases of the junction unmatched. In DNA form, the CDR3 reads TGTGCCATCACAGGTACAGCGGGAGAGGGCATTCAGTACTTC. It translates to CAITGTAGEGIQYF.

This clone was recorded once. This CDR3 reads CATRTTGVKDEQFF. CDR3 nucleotides: TGTGCCACCAGAACCACAGGGGTTAAAGATGAGCAGTTCTTC. The chain uses TRBV24-1 and TRBJ2-1; 7 bases are shared with TRBD1. Trimming at V came to 7 bases and at J to 8 bases, leaving 10 bases not matched to a gene. There are 14 residues in the CDR3. Germline V gene lookup returns CDR1 KGHDR and CDR2 SFDVKD.